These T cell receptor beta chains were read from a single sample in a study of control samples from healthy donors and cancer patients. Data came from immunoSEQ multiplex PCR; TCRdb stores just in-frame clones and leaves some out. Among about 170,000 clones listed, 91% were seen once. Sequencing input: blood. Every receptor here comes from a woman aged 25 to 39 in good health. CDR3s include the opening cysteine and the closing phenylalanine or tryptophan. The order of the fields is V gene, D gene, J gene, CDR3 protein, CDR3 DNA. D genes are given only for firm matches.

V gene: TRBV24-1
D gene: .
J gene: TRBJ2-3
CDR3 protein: CATSDSLLAASTDTQYF
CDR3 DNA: TGTGCCACCAGTGATTCCCTACTAGCAGCTAGCACAGATACGCAGTATTTT

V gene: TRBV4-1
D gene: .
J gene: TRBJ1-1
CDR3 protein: CASSQAQVGDTEAFF
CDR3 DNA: TGCGCCAGCAGCCAAGCACAGGTGGGGGACACTGAAGCTTTCTTT

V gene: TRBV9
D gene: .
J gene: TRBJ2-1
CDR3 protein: CASSVEWGYNEQFF
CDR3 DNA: TGTGCCAGCAGCGTAGAGTGGGGTTACAATGAGCAGTTCTTC

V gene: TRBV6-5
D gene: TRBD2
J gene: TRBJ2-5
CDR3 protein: CASRTSGKETQYF
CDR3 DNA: TGTGCCAGCCGGACTAGCGGGAAAGAGACCCAGTACTTC

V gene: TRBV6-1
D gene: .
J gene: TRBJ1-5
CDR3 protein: CASSDFSNQPQHF
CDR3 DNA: TGTGCCAGCAGTGATTTTAGCAATCAGCCCCAGCATTTT

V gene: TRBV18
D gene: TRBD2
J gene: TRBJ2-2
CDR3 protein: CASSPRTSGGLNTGELFF
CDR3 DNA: TGTGCCAGCTCACCAAGGACTAGCGGGGGCCTGAACACCGGGGAGCTGTTTTTT

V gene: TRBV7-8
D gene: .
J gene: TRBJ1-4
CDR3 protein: CASSLWGGGEKLFF
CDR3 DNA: TGTGCCAGCAGCTTATGGGGTGGAGGTGAAAAACTGTTTTTT

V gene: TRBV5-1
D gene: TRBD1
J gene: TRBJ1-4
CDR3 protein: CASSSGQVASNEKLFF
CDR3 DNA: TGCGCCAGCAGCTCGGGACAGGTCGCGTCAAATGAAAAACTGTTTTTT

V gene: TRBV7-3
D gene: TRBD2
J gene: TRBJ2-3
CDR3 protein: CASSLAGGLVDTQYF
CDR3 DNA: TGTGCCAGCAGCTTAGCGGGGGGGCTAGTAGATACGCAGTATTTT

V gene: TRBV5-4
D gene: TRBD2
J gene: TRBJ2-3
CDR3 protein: CASSLWGGGPDTQYF
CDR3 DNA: TGTGCCAGCAGCTTGTGGGGGGGAGGGCCAGATACGCAGTATTTT

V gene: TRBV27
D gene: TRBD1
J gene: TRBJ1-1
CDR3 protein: CASSRPDRGTEAFF
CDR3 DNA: TGTGCCAGCAGTCGCCCCGACAGGGGAACTGAAGCTTTCTTT

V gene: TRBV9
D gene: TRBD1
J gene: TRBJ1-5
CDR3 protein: CASSVGTGGGNQPQHF
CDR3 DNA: TGTGCCAGCAGCGTAGGGACAGGGGGCGGCAATCAGCCCCAGCATTTT

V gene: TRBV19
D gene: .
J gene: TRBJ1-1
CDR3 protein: CASSFQFTEAFF
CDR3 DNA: TGTGCCAGTAGTTTCCAGTTCACTGAAGCTTTCTTT

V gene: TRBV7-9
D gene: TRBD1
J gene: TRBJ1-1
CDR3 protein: CASSYTGVGTEAFF
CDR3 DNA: TGTGCCAGCAGCTATACAGGGGTGGGGACTGAAGCTTTCTTT

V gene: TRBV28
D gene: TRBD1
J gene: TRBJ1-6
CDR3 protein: CASSLDRGYSPLHF
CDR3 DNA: TGTGCCAGCAGTTTGGACAGGGGCTATTCACCCCTCCACTTT

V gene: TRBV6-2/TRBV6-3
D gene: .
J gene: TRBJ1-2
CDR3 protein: CASSYGPYGYTF
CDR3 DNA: TGTGCCAGCAGTTATGGCCCCTATGGCTACACCTTC

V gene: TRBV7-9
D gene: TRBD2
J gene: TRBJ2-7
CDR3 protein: CASSSRTSYSYEQYF
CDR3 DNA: TGTGCCAGCAGCTCCCGGACTAGCTACTCCTACGAGCAGTACTTC